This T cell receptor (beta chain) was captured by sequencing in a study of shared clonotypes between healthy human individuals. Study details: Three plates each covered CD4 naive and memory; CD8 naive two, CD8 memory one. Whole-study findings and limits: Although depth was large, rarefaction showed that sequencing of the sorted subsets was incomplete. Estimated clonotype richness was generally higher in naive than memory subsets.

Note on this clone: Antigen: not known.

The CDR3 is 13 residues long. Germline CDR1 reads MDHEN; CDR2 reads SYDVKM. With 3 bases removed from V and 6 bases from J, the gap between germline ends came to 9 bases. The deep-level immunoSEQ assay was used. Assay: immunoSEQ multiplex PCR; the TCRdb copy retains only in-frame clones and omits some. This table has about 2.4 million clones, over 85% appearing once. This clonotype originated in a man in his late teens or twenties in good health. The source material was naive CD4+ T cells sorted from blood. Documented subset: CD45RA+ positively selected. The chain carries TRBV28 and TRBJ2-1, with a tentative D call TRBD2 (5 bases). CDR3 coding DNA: TGTGCCAGCAGTTTCGGGCTAGCCAATGAGCAGTTCTTC. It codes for CASSFGLANEQFF.